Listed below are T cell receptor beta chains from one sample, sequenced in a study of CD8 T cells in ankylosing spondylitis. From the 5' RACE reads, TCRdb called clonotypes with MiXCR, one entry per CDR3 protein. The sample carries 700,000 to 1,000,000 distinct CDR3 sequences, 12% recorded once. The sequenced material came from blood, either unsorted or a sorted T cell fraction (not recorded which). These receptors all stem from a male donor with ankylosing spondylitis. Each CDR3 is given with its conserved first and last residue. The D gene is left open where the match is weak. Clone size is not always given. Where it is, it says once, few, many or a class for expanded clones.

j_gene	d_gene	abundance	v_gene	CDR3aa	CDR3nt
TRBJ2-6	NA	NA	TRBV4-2	CASKRSGANVLTF	TGTGCCAGCAAGCGCTCTGGGGCCAACGTCCTGACTTTC
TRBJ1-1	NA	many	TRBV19	CASAPSKHEPFF	TGTGCCAGCGCCCCCTCAAAGCATGAACCTTTCTTT
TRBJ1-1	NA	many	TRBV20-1	CSATGRGEAFF	TGCAGTGCCACGGGGCGCGGAGAAGCTTTCTTT
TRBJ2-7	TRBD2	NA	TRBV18	CASSDGAASGGEQYF	TGTGCCAGCTCAGATGGGGCGGCTAGCGGAGGGGAGCAGTACTTC
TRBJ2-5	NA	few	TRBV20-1	CSARTHQETQYF	TGCAGTGCTAGAACCCACCAAGAGACCCAGTACTTC
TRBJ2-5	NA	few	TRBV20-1	CSARDEGTRETQYF	TGCAGTGCTAGAGACGAGGGGACAAGGGAGACCCAGTACTTC
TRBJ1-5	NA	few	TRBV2	CASSAVSDQPQHF	TGTGCCAGCAGTGCAGTCAGTGATCAGCCCCAGCATTTT
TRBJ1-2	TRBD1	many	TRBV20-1	CSAWDSNYGYTF	TGCAGTGCTTGGGACAGTAACTATGGCTACACCTTC
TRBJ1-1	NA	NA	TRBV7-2	CASSLAGTTNTEAFF	TGTGCCAGCAGCTTAGCCGGGACAACGAACACTGAAGCTTTCTTT
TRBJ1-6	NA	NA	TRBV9	CASSERSSSYNSPLHF	TGTGCCAGCAGCGAGAGGTCGAGCTCCTATAATTCACCCCTCCACTTT
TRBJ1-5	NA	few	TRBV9	CASSEGSVNTGPQHF	TGTGCCAGCAGCGAAGGTAGCGTAAACACGGGTCCCCAGCATTTT
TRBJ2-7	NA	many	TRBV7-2	CASSLVAHAYEQYF	TGTGCCAGCAGCTTAGTCGCGCACGCCTACGAGCAGTACTTC
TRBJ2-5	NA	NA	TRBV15	CATSPGVETQYF	TGTGCCACCAGCCCAGGGGTCGAGACCCAGTACTTC
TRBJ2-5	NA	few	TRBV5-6	CASSQGYPKETQYF	TGTGCCAGCAGCCAAGGGTATCCGAAAGAGACCCAGTACTTC
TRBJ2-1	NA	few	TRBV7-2	CASSLVFSGRPRNNEQFF	TGTGCCAGCAGCTTAGTGTTTAGCGGACGGCCACGGAACAATGAGCAGTTCTTC
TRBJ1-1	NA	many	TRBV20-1	CSATPQTVQAFF	TGCAGTGCCACCCCCCAGACAGTCCAAGCTTTCTTT
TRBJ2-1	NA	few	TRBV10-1	CASSESAAAYNEQFF	TGCGCCAGCAGTGAGTCGGCAGCGGCGTACAATGAGCAGTTCTTC
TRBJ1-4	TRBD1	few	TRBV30	CALNRGEYEKLFF	TGTGCCTTAAACAGGGGAGAATATGAAAAACTGTTTTTT
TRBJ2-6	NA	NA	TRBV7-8	CASSLSVSVSGANVLTF	TGTGCCAGCAGCTTATCAGTTTCGGTCTCTGGGGCCAACGTCCTGACTTTC
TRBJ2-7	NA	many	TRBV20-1	CSARVRLRNEQYF	TGCAGTGCTAGAGTCCGGTTGAGGAACGAGCAGTACTTC
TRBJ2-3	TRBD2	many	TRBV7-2	CASSSLAGGPNTQYF	TGTGCCAGCAGCTCATTAGCGGGAGGGCCTAATACGCAGTATTTT
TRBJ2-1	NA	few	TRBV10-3	CAIVEGSYNEQFF	TGTGCCATCGTAGAGGGATCCTACAATGAGCAGTTCTTC
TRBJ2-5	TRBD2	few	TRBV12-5	CASGLGLADGETQYF	TGTGCTAGTGGTTTGGGACTAGCGGACGGAGAGACCCAGTACTTC
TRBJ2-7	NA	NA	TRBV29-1	CSVTRAGALYEQYF	TGCAGCGTCACCCGGGCGGGGGCCCTCTACGAGCAGTACTTC
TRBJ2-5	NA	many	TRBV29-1	CSVAYGRGGETQYF	TGCAGCGTTGCTTACGGGAGAGGAGGAGAGACCCAGTACTTC
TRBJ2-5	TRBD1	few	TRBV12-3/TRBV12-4	CASRPTGVRETQYF	TGTGCCAGCAGACCGACAGGGGTTCGGGAGACCCAGTACTTC
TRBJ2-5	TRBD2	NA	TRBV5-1	CASNLAGTSGETQYF	TGCGCCAGCAATCTCGCCGGGACTAGCGGGGAGACCCAGTACTTC
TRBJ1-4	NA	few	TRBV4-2	CASSSSGVNEKLFF	TGTGCCAGCAGCTCTTCAGGGGTGAATGAAAAACTGTTTTTT
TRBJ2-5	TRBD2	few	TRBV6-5	CASSYWTSGRVRGETQYF	TGTGCCAGCAGTTACTGGACTAGCGGGAGGGTAAGGGGAGAGACCCAGTACTTC
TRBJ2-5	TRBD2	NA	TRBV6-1	CASSTWGGTRGETQYF	TGTGCCAGCAGTACCTGGGGGGGTACCCGTGGGGAGACCCAGTACTTC
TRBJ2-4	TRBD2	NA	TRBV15	CATSRGVTSETKNIQYF	TGTGCCACCAGCAGAGGTGTTACTAGCGAGACCAAAAACATTCAGTACTTC
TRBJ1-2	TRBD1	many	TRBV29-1	CSVEGTRGAGYTF	TGCAGCGTTGAAGGGACCAGGGGGGCTGGCTACACCTTC
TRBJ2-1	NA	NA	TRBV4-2	CASSLDLDRSYNEQFF	TGTGCCAGCAGCCTAGATCTAGACAGGTCCTACAATGAGCAGTTCTTC
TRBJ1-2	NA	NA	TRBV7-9	CASNTDSPYGYTF	TGTGCCAGCAACACCGACAGCCCCTATGGCTACACCTTC
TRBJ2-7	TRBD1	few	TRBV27	CASSSPGQGSIEQYF	TGTGCCAGCAGTTCCCCGGGACAGGGTTCGATCGAGCAGTACTTC
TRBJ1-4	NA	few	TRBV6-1	CASKEVLATNEKLFF	TGTGCCAGCAAGGAAGTCCTTGCAACTAATGAAAAACTGTTTTTT
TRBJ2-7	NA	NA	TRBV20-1	CSVPHYSYEQYF	TGCAGTGTCCCTCACTACTCCTACGAGCAGTACTTC
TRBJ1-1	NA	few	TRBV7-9	CASSPDLTEAFF	TGTGCCAGCAGCCCGGACCTCACTGAAGCTTTCTTT
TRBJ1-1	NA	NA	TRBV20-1	CSPGWNTEAFF	TGCAGCCCCGGGTGGAACACTGAAGCTTTCTTT
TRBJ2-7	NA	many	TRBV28	CASSLDNLSYEQYF	TGTGCCAGCAGTTTAGATAATCTCTCCTACGAGCAGTACTTC
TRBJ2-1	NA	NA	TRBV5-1	CASSLRPSYNEQFF	TGCGCCAGCAGCTTGCGCCCCAGCTACAATGAGCAGTTCTTC
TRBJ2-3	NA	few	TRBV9	CASSVGPDGDTSTDTQYF	TGTGCCAGCAGCGTAGGGCCGGACGGGGACACTAGCACAGATACGCAGTATTTT
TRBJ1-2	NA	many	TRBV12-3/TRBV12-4	CASRRGESGYTF	TGTGCCAGCAGACGGGGAGAATCTGGCTACACCTTC
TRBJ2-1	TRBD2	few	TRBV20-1	CSALTSGSYNEQFF	TGCAGTGCTCTCACTAGCGGCTCCTACAATGAGCAGTTCTTC
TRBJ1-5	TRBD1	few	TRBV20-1	CSASDREGQPQHF	TGCAGTGCTAGCGACAGGGAGGGTCAGCCCCAGCATTTT